The present T cell receptor (beta chain) was sequenced within a study of T-cell reconstitution after alpha-beta-depleted transplantation in children. Study-wide results and caveats: Reportedly, roughly two months post-transplant, alpha-beta T cells arose from several hundred expanded graft clones. One year post-transplant, T-cell counts and diversity were largely derived from T cells produced anew. Several patients had high TCRbeta diversity at day 60; it came from surviving recipient T cells and thymic progenitors.

This clonotype has ten or more counts. Its antigen is unidentified. TCRbeta library construction was performed incorporating unique molecular identifiers. A single record per CDR3 protein comes from TCRdb applying MiXCR to the PCR reads. Of hundreds of thousands of distinct CDR3 sequences in the sample, around 13% were seen once. Trimming took 0 bases from V and 4 from J, leaving 10 bases between them. The CDR3 totals 14 residues. Germline V CDR1 and CDR2: SGHRS, YFSETQ. The TCR was taken from a girl aged 2 to 9 with congenital amegakaryocytic thrombocytopenia, due to receive a stem cell transplant. Source: PBMCs, taken before TCRalphabeta/CD19-depleted stem cell transplant. This chain connects TRBV5-1 to TRBJ1-1, with TRBD1 as a possible D gene (6 bases). The CDR3 spells CASSLGTASTEAFF. The CDR3 DNA reads TGCGCCAGCAGCTTGGGGACAGCAAGCACTGAAGCTTTCTTT.